This TCR beta chain was observed in a study of control samples from healthy donors and cancer patients. The germline gives CDR1 SGHTA, CDR2 FQGNSA. This CDR3 is built from 14 residues. V was pared by 4 bases and J by 6 bases, with 6 bases of the junction left unmatched. Repertoires were generated with immunoSEQ multiplex PCR, while TCRdb's copy carries only in-frame clones and drops some. The sample lists around 160,000 clones; 90% to 95% were seen once. Sequencing was done on a sample of blood. The chain uses TRBV7-2 and TRBJ2-7; 10 nucleotides line up with TRBD2. This TCR came from a man between 18 and 35 years old in good health. DNA of the CDR3: TGTGCCAGCAGCTCGGGACTAGCGCGGGGCGAGCAGTACTTC. It is translated as CASSSGLARGEQYF.